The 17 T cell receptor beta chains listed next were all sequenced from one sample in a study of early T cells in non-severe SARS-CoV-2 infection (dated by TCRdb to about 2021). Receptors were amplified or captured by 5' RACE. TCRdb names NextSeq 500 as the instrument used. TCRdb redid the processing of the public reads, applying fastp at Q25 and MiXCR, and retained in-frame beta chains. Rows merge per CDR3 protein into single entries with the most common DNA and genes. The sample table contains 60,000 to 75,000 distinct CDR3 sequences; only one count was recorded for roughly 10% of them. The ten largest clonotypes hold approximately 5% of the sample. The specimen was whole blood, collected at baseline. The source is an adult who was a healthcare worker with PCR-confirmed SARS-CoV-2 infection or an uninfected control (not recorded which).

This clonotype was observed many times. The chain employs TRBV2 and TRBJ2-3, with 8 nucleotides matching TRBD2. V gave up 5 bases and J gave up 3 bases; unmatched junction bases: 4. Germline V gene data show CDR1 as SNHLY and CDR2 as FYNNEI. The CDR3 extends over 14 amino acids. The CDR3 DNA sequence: TGTGCCAGCAGTCCCGGGACTAGAACAGATACGCAGTATTTT. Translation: CASSPGTRTDTQYF.

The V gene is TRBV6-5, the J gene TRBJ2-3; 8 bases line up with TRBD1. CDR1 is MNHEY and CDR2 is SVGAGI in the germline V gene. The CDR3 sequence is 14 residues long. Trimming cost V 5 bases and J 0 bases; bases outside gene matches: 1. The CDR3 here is CASSGQGSTDTQYF. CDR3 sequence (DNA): TGTGCCAGCAGTGGACAGGGAAGCACAGATACGCAGTATTTT.

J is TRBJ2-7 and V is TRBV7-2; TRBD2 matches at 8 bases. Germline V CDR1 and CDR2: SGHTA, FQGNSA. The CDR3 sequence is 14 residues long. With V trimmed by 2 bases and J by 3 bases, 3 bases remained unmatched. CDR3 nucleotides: TGTGCCAGCAGCTTACGGGGGGGCCTCTACGAGCAGTACTTC. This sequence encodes CASSLRGGLYEQYF.

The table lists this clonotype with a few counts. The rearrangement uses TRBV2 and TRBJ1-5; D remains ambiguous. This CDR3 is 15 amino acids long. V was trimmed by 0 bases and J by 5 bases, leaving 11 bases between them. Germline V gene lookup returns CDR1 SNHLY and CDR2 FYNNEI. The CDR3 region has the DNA TGTGCCAGCAGTGAAGCTGATCCTAGTTATCAGCCCCAGCATTTT. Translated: CASSEADPSYQPQHF.

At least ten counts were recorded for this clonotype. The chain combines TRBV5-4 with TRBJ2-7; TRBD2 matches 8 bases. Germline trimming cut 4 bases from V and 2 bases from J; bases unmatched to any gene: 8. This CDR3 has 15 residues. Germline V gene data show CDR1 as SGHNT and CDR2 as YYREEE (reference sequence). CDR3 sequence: CASSPGVAGTYEQYF. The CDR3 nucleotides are TGTGCCAGCAGCCCCGGTGTAGCGGGGACCTACGAGCAGTACTTC.

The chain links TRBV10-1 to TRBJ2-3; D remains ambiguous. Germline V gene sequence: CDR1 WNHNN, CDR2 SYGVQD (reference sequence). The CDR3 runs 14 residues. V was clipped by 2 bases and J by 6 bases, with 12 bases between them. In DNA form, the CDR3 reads TGCGCCAGCAGTGAGGACACCGGTCTTGATACGCAGTATTTT. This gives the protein CASSEDTGLDTQYF.

Here the CDR3 reads CASRKEWGEDTQYF. The CDR3 DNA is TGTGCCAGCAGGAAGGAGTGGGGTGAAGATACGCAGTATTTT. This chain links TRBV7-8 with TRBJ2-3; D ambiguous. Germline V gene data show CDR1 as SGHVS and CDR2 as FQNEAQ. The CDR3 is 14 amino acids. V shed 6 bases and J shed 5 bases, with 15 bases lying between them.

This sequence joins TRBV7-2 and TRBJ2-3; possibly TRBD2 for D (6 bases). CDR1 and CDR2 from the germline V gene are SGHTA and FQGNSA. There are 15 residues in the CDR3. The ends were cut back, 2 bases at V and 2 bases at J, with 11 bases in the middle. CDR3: CASSLRGLLTDTQYF. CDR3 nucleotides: TGTGCCAGCAGCTTACGGGGACTCCTCACAGATACGCAGTATTTT.

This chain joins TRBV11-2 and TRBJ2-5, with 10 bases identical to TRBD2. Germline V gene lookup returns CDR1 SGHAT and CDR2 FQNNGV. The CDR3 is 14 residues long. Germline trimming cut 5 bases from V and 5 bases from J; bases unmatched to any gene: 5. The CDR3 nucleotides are TGTGCCAGCAGCCTAAGCGGGGGGGTGGAGACCCAGTACTTC. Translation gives CASSLSGGVETQYF.

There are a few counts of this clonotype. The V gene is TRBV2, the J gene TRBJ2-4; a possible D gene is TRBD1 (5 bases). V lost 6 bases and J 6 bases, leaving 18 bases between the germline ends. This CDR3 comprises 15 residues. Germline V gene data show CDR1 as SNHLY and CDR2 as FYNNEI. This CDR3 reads CASSLKFGQGNIQYF. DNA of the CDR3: TGTGCCAGCAGCTTAAAGTTTGGGCAGGGAAACATTCAGTACTTC.

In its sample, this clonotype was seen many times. This chain's CDR3 is CSARPQRAGHTDTQYF. In DNA form, the CDR3 reads TGCAGTGCTAGGCCACAACGAGCGGGGCACACAGATACGCAGTATTTT. The V gene is TRBV20-1, the J gene TRBJ2-3; 7 bases are a match to TRBD2. Germline V gene data show CDR1 as DFQATT and CDR2 as SNEGSKA (reference sequence). This CDR3 is 16 amino acids long. After removal of 3 bases from V and 2 bases from J, the junction contained 11 bases not matched to a gene.

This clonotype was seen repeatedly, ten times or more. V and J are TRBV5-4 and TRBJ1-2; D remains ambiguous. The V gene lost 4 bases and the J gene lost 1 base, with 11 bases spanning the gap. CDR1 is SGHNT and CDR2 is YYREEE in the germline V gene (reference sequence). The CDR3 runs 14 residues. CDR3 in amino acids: CASSPGENNYGYTF. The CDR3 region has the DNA TGTGCCAGCAGCCCCGGGGAGAATAACTATGGCTACACCTTC.

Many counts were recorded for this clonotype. CDR3 coding DNA: TGCAGTGCTAGAGAATCCACTAGCGGGAACTACAATGAGCAGTTCTTC. Amino acids: CSARESTSGNYNEQFF. This chain joins TRBV20-1 and TRBJ2-1; 10 nucleotides align to TRBD2. The germline V gene has CDR1 DFQATT and CDR2 SNEGSKA (reference sequence). This CDR3 contains 16 residues. J gave up 3 bases and V 0 bases, and 5 bases lay outside the gene matches.

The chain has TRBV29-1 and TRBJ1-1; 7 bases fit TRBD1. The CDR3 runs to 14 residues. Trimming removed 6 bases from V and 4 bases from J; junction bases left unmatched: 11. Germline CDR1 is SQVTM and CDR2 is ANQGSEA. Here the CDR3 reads CSVTVTGAGTEAFF. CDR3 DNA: TGCAGCGTCACGGTAACAGGGGCTGGCACTGAAGCTTTCTTT.

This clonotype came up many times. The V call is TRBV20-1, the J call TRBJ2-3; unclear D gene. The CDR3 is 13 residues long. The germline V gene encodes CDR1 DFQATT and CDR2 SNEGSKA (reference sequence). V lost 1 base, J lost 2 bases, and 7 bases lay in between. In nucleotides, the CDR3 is TGCAGTGCTAGAGCCGCTGCCACAGATACGCAGTATTTT. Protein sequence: CSARAAATDTQYF.

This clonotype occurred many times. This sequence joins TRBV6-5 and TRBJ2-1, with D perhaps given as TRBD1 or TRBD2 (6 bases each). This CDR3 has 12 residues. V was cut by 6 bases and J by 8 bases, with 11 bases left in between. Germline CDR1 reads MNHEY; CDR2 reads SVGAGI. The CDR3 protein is CASRGGFYEQFF. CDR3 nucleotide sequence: TGTGCCAGCAGAGGGGGGTTTTATGAGCAGTTCTTC.

CDR3 bases: TGCAGTGCTAGAATACAGGAGGTCGCCGGGGAGCTGTTTTTT. Its translation is CSARIQEVAGELFF. The chain employs TRBV20-1 and TRBJ2-2; D is perhaps TRBD1 or TRBD2 (5 bases each). The CDR3 contains 14 residues. Trimming shortened V by 2 bases and J by 6 bases, and 13 bases separated the two germline ends. Germline values: CDR1 DFQATT, CDR2 SNEGSKA (reference sequence).